The 24 T cell receptor beta chains listed next were all sequenced from one sample in a study of shared clonotypes between healthy human individuals. This table comes from immunoSEQ multiplex PCR, and its TCRdb copy is limited to in-frame clones, with some not included. The table includes 2 million to 2.5 million clones, almost 96% detected once. Input material: naive CD4+ T cells sorted from blood. As for subset: CD45RA+ positively selected. The origin of the receptors is a man aged 18 to 29 in good health.

The chain carries TRBV25-1 and TRBJ2-7; D gene ambiguous. V lost 3 bases and J 3 bases, leaving 9 bases between the germline ends. The germline gives CDR1 MGHDK, CDR2 SYGVNS. This CDR3 is 13 amino acids long. CDR3 loop: CASSDFRVYEQYF. As DNA, the CDR3 is TGTGCCAGCAGTGATTTTCGGGTCTACGAGCAGTACTTC.

This clone was seen once. V usage is TRBV5-1 and J usage is TRBJ2-1; 8 bases align to TRBD1. The V segment lost 5 bases and the J segment 8 bases; nucleotides outside the gene matches: 12. The CDR3 covers 15 residues. Germline V gene data show CDR1 as SGHRS and CDR2 as YFSETQ. CDR3 coding DNA: TGCGCCAGCAGACGGACAGGGATGGGGTTGTATGAGCAGTTCTTC. Its protein product is CASRRTGMGLYEQFF.

This rearrangement joins TRBV12-5 to TRBJ1-2; no clear D. Germline values: CDR1 LGHNT, CDR2 FRNRAP. The length of the CDR3 is 12 residues. The CDR3 sequence: CASNEGPGGYTF. DNA of the CDR3: TGTGCCAGTAATGAGGGTCCTGGTGGCTACACCTTC.

As concerns this clone: The sample carries other DNA sequences with the same CDR3. The chain combines TRBV30 with TRBJ1-4; D might be TRBD1 (6 bases). The CDR3 length is 14 residues. The V end lost 0 bases, the J end lost 7 bases, and 12 bases lay between the germline ends. The germline V gene encodes CDR1 GTSNPN and CDR2 SVGIG (reference sequence). The CDR3 spells CAWSVRGGGEKLFF. CDR3 sequence (DNA): TGTGCCTGGAGTGTACGGGGAGGGGGTGAAAAACTGTTTTTT.

The chain uses TRBV6-1 and TRBJ2-3; TRBD2 agrees at 7 bases. V was pared by 3 bases and J by 0 bases, with 6 bases of the junction left unmatched. CDR1 MNHNS and CDR2 SASEGT come from the germline V gene. The CDR3 has 16 residues. The CDR3 DNA is TGTGCCAGCAGTGAGACTAGCCGAATCAGCACAGATACGCAGTATTTT. Protein: CASSETSRISTDTQYF.

This chain joins TRBV30 and TRBJ1-6; 7 bases agree with TRBD1. Germline trimming cut 2 bases from V and 10 bases from J; bases unmatched to any gene: 11. This CDR3 region has 15 residues. From germline, CDR1 is GTSNPN and CDR2 SVGIG (reference sequence). CDR3 DNA sequence: TGTGCCTGGAGTACAAACAGGGGTTGGAGCTCACCCCTCCACTTT. Translated: CAWSTNRGWSSPLHF.

About this clone: Other nucleotide sequences from this sample produce the same CDR3. The chain is built from TRBV6-5 and TRBJ2-2; TRBD2 might be the D (5 bases). V was cut by 5 bases and J by 5 bases, with 6 bases left in between. Germline lookup yields CDR1 MNHEY and CDR2 SVGAGI. The CDR3 contains 12 residues. The chain's CDR3 is CASSRGTGELFF. The CDR3 DNA reads TGTGCCAGCAGTCGCGGGACCGGGGAGCTGTTTTTT.

The chain joins TRBV30 to TRBJ2-5; 7 nucleotides match TRBD1. The length of the CDR3 is 11 residues. J was trimmed by 5 bases and V by 7 bases; bases with no gene match: 4. Looked up from germline, CDR1 is GTSNPN and CDR2 is SVGIG (reference sequence). In DNA, the CDR3 is TGTGCCTACAGGGGAGCGGAGACCCAGTACTTC. It specifies CAYRGAETQYF. The full variable domain, completed using reference TRBV30 and TRBJ2-5, is SQTIHQWPATLVQPVGSPLSLECTVEGTSNPNLYWYRQAAGRGLQLLFYSVGIGQISSEVPQNLSASRPQDRQFILSSKKLLLSDSGFYLCAYRGAETQYFGPGTRLLVL.

The V and J genes are TRBV10-2 and TRBJ1-5; D perhaps matches TRBD1 (5 bases). Trimming shortened V by 6 bases and J by 3 bases, and 12 bases separated the two germline ends. CDR1 and CDR2 from the germline V gene are WSHSY and SAAADI. The CDR3 spans 14 residues. The CDR3 nucleotides are TGCGCCAGCAGCCCAGACAGTTCCAATCAGCCCCAGCATTTT. Translation gives CASSPDSSNQPQHF.

The V call is TRBV5-1, the J call TRBJ2-2, with TRBD1 matching over 8 bases. The germline CDR1 and CDR2 sequences are SGHRS and YFSETQ. The CDR3 contains 15 residues. The V segment lost 3 bases and the J segment 4 bases; nucleotides outside the gene matches: 5. The DNA of the CDR3 is TGCGCCAGCAGCTACTCAGGGGGCGGCACCGGGGAGCTGTTTTTT. This translates into CASSYSGGGTGELFF.

The chain couples TRBV7-2 to TRBJ2-3, with D possibly being TRBD2 (5 bases). The CDR3 is 13 amino acids. Germline loops: CDR1 SGHTA, CDR2 FQGNSA. Trimming took off 6 bases at V and 8 bases at J, with 15 bases between the two ends. Written as DNA, the CDR3 is TGTGCCAGCAGAACACTAGAGGTGGTTACGCAGTATTTT. Protein sequence: CASRTLEVVTQYF.

The chain links TRBV19 to TRBJ1-6, with 7 nucleotides matching TRBD1. Germline-derived CDR1 and CDR2 are LNHDA and SQIVND (reference sequence). With 7 bases clipped from V and 11 bases from J, the junction kept 5 bases outside the gene matches. The CDR3 runs 12 residues. The CDR3 DNA reads as TGTGCCAGTACCGACAGGGAACCACCCCTCCACTTT. Its protein is CASTDREPPLHF.

The table lists this clone with a count of one. The genes are TRBV11-2 and TRBJ2-5, with 11 bases lining up with TRBD2. With 7 bases clipped from V and 4 bases from J, the junction kept 8 bases outside the gene matches. The CDR3 covers 15 residues. CDR1 is SGHAT and CDR2 is FQNNGV in the germline V gene. CDR3 sequence reads: CASNIAGGGRETQYF. Written as DNA, the CDR3 is TGTGCCAGCAACATAGCGGGAGGGGGAAGAGAGACCCAGTACTTC.

In its sample, this clone was seen once. The chain carries TRBV29-1 and TRBJ2-3; possible D gene TRBD1, 5 bases. Germline CDR1 and CDR2: SQVTM and ANQGSEA. The CDR3 covers 13 residues. V lost 0 bases and J lost 5, with 9 bases in between. The CDR3 nucleotides are TGCAGCGTTGAAGATCGCAGGGTAGATACGCAGTATTTT. Protein product: CSVEDRRVDTQYF.

The chain has TRBV19 and TRBJ2-1; the match to TRBD2 covers 10 bases. The germline gives CDR1 LNHDA, CDR2 SQIVND (reference sequence). The CDR3 loop spans 19 amino acids. V lost 0 bases to trimming and J lost 1 base; unmatched junction nucleotides: 9. In DNA, the CDR3 is TGTGCCAGTAGTATAGAAGCGGGAGGGCCTATCAGATCCTACAATGAGCAGTTCTTC. Translated, it gives CASSIEAGGPIRSYNEQFF.

About this clone itself: Other nucleotide sequences in the sample specify the same CDR3. This rearrangement joins TRBV7-9 to TRBJ2-3, with D hard to call. Germline-derived CDR1 and CDR2 are SEHNR and FQNEAQ (reference sequence). The V gene lost 1 base and the J gene lost 3 bases, with 8 bases spanning the gap. This CDR3 is 14 amino acids long. The CDR3: CASSLDPGTDTQYF. CDR3 nucleotide sequence: TGTGCCAGCAGCTTAGACCCAGGTACAGATACGCAGTATTTT.

The chain employs TRBV30 and TRBJ2-7; D call uncertain. CDR1 and CDR2 from the germline V gene are GTSNPN and SVGIG (reference sequence). This CDR3 region has 15 residues. Trimming shortened V by 1 base and J by 3 bases, and 16 bases separated the two germline ends. CDR3 sequence (DNA): TGTGCCTGGAGTGGGGGTCCCTTGACCGTCTACGAGCAGTACTTC. Its protein is CAWSGGPLTVYEQYF.

The chain has TRBV7-9 and TRBJ2-5; 15 positions match TRBD2. Looked up from germline, CDR1 is SEHNR and CDR2 is FQNEAQ (reference sequence). Trimming took 3 bases from V and 5 from J; bases not matched to a gene: 4. The CDR3 spans 16 residues. The CDR3 protein is CASSLGLAGGGETQYF. In DNA form, the CDR3 reads TGTGCCAGCAGCTTGGGACTAGCGGGGGGTGGTGAGACCCAGTACTTC.

Points on this clone: This CDR3 is also generated by other DNA sequences in the sample. The chain combines TRBV7-2 with TRBJ1-5; D not certain. Germline CDR1 reads SGHTA; CDR2 reads FQGNSA. The CDR3 loop spans 14 amino acids. V dropped 0 bases and J dropped 4 bases, with 7 bases sitting between them. CDR3 bases: TGTGCCAGCAGCTTAGCCGGCGGGAATCAGCCCCAGCATTTT. Encoded protein: CASSLAGGNQPQHF.

The genes are TRBV27 and TRBJ2-1; tentatively, D is TRBD2 (7 bases). Trimming left V 7 bases short and J 4 bases short, with 17 bases between. Germline V CDR1 and CDR2: MNHEY, SMNVEV (reference sequence). This CDR3 comprises 15 residues. This chain's CDR3 is CASKLAGAEYNEQFF. CDR3 DNA sequence: TGTGCCAGCAAGCTGGCGGGGGCCGAATACAATGAGCAGTTCTTC.

The rearrangement uses TRBV7-3 and TRBJ2-5; D might be TRBD1 or TRBD2, each matching 5 bases. V lost 4 bases and J 6 bases, leaving 12 bases between the germline ends. The CDR3 length is 13 residues. Germline values: CDR1 SGHTA, CDR2 FQGTGA. CDR3 amino acids: CASSSDGAQTQYF. The CDR3 coding sequence is TGTGCCAGCAGCTCCGACGGGGCGCAGACCCAGTACTTC.

This clone has only one observation. The gene calls are TRBV28 and TRBJ2-3, with 8 bases matching TRBD2. CDR1 is MDHEN and CDR2 is SYDVKM in the germline V gene. The CDR3 has 16 amino acids. The trim removed 2 bases at V and 4 bases at J, leaving 8 bases unmatched. The CDR3 region is CASSLSAGGSSDTQYF. CDR3 DNA: TGTGCCAGCAGTTTAAGCGCGGGGGGCAGTTCAGATACGCAGTATTTT.

The chain couples TRBV25-1 to TRBJ1-4, with 9 positions matching TRBD1. This CDR3 comprises 14 residues. CDR1 and CDR2 from the germline V gene are MGHDK and SYGVNS. V shed 7 bases and J 7 bases; nucleotides not matched to a gene: 7. The CDR3 DNA reads TGTGCCAGCAAGGACAGGGGCGCAGGTGAAAAACTGTTTTTT. It is translated as CASKDRGAGEKLFF.

V usage is TRBV4-2 and J usage is TRBJ2-1; 14 bases are shared with TRBD2. The CDR3 runs 18 residues. Germline values: CDR1 LGHNA, CDR2 YNFKEQ. V was clipped by 1 base and J by 3 bases; unmatched bases: 5. CDR3 in amino acids: CASSQAWTSGGLYNEQFF. The CDR3 DNA follows: TGTGCCAGCAGCCAAGCCTGGACTAGCGGGGGGCTCTACAATGAGCAGTTCTTC.